This entry features one T cell receptor (beta chain) sequence. Its antigen is unknown. This entry belongs to a study of shared clonotypes between healthy human individuals. Overall study: Donors consisted of two women and a few men between 18 and 49. Broader study findings: The study sampled only blood, and tissue repertoires likely differ. Sequencing depth was predicted to influence how clonotypes are shared among donors.

Sequenced by immunoSEQ multiplex PCR; TCRdb stores in-frame clones only, minus some. The table lists roughly 700,000 clones, less than 85% of them singletons, with 1.5% to 2% in the top ten. The clonotype originates from a woman aged 25-40 years in good health. The specimen sequenced was memory CD4+ T cells sorted from blood. The subset here: CD45RA-negative fraction.

The CDR3 is CASSVVVAETASAKNIQYF. The CDR3 DNA follows: TGTGCCAGCAGCGTAGTAGTAGCGGAGACCGCTAGCGCCAAAAACATTCAGTACTTC. The chain couples TRBV9 to TRBJ2-4; D possibly corresponds to TRBD2 (6 bases). Trimming pared 0 bases from V and 1 base from J, leaving 20 bases between. Looked up from germline, CDR1 is SGDLS and CDR2 is YYNGEE. This CDR3 spans 19 amino acids. Full variable domain (remainder filled in from reference TRBV9 and TRBJ2-4): DSGVTQTPKHLITATGQRVTLRCSPRSGDLSVYWYQQSLDQGLQFLIQYYNGEERAKGNILERFSAQQFPDLHSELNLSSLELGDSALYFCASSVVVAETASAKNIQYFGAGTRLSVL.